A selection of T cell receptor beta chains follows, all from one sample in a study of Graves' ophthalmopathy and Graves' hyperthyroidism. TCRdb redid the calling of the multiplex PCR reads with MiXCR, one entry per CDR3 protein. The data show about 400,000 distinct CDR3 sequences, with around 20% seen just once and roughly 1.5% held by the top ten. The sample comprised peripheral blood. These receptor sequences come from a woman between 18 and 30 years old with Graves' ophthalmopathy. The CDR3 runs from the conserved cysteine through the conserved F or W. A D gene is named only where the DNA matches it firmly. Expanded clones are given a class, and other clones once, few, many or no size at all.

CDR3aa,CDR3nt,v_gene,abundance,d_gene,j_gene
CASRWTVSQETQYF,TGTGCCAGCAGGTGGACAGTTTCCCAAGAGACCCAGTACTTC,TRBV12-3/TRBV12-4,many,-,TRBJ2-5
CASSSRGPKDIQYF,TGTGCCAGCAGTTCCAGGGGCCCCAAGGACATTCAGTACTTC,TRBV12-3/TRBV12-4,many,-,TRBJ2-4
CASSRDGISYEQYF,TGTGCCAGCAGTCGGGACGGGATCTCCTACGAGCAGTACTTC,TRBV28,many,-,TRBJ2-7
CATGRYEQYF,TGTGCCACCGGACGGTACGAGCAGTACTTC,TRBV6-2/TRBV6-3,many,-,TRBJ2-7
CASSSPLAPEWTEAFF,TGTGCCAGCAGCTCGCCCCTTGCCCCAGAGTGGACTGAAGCTTTCTTT,TRBV11-1,many,-,TRBJ1-1
CASSPGQDPAEAFF,TGTGCCAGCAGTCCGGGGCAAGACCCCGCCGAAGCTTTCTTT,TRBV6-1,-,-,TRBJ1-1
CSASRWTSGRPEETQYF,TGCAGTGCTAGTCGATGGACTAGCGGGAGGCCAGAAGAGACCCAGTACTTC,TRBV20-1,many,TRBD2,TRBJ2-5
CSASRGPFSNTEAFF,TGCAGTGCTTCGCGAGGACCATTTTCGAACACTGAAGCTTTCTTT,TRBV20-1,many,-,TRBJ1-1
CASSRLRRYEQYF,TGTGCCAGCAGCCGGCTGAGGAGGTACGAGCAGTACTTC,TRBV6-4,-,-,TRBJ2-7
CASSWGSAYEQYF,TGCGCCAGCAGCTGGGGGAGCGCCTACGAGCAGTACTTC,TRBV5-1,many,-,TRBJ2-7
CASSFRTEKMNTEAFF,TGTGCCAGTAGTTTCCGAACCGAAAAGATGAACACTGAAGCTTTCTTT,TRBV19,many,-,TRBJ1-1
CASSPGDSPYEQYF,TGTGCCAGCAGCCCTGGGGACAGCCCCTACGAGCAGTACTTC,TRBV14,many,TRBD1,TRBJ2-7
CASQRGQAYEQYF,TGTGCCAGCCAGAGGGGACAGGCCTACGAGCAGTACTTC,TRBV12-3/TRBV12-4,many,TRBD1,TRBJ2-7
CASSNPGSHGVGTF,TGTGCCAGCAGTAACCCGGGGTCCCATGGAGTAGGAACCTTC,TRBV6-5,many,-,TRBJ1-2
CASTSPGQGRQPQHF,TGTGCCAGCACCTCTCCGGGACAGGGACGTCAGCCCCAGCATTTT,TRBV6-2/TRBV6-3,many,TRBD1,TRBJ1-5
CASSQAGEAFF,TGCGCCAGCAGCCAAGCGGGAGAAGCTTTCTTT,TRBV4-3,many,-,TRBJ1-1
CASSLDPQGYEQYF,TGTGCCAGCAGCTTAGATCCCCAGGGCTACGAGCAGTACTTC,TRBV11-2,many,-,TRBJ2-7
CATKDPRGYYEQYF,TGTGCCACCAAGGACCCTCGGGGGTACTACGAGCAGTACTTC,TRBV28,many,-,TRBJ2-7
CAWSRVYEQYF,TGTGCCTGGAGTCGGGTGTACGAGCAGTACTTC,TRBV30,-,-,TRBJ2-7
CASSYSLEANYGYTF,TGTGCCAGCAGTTACTCTTTGGAAGCTAACTATGGCTACACCTTC,TRBV6-5,many,-,TRBJ1-2
CASSLDPGTASYEQYF,TGTGCCAGCAGCTTAGATCCCGGGACCGCAAGCTACGAGCAGTACTTC,TRBV11-2,few,-,TRBJ2-7
CASSEAPGWIFF,TGTGCCAGCAGTGAAGCACCAGGATGGATTTTTTTT,TRBV6-1,many,-,TRBJ1-6
CASSQRGHSGNTIYF,TGCGCCAGCAGCCAGCGAGGACACTCTGGAAACACCATATATTTT,TRBV4-1,many,-,TRBJ1-3
CATSREGGGQPQHF,TGTGCCACCAGCAGAGAAGGGGGAGGGCAGCCCCAGCATTTT,TRBV15,many,-,TRBJ1-5
CAGSLGQPLRWPQHF,TGTGCCGGCAGTTTGGGACAACCCCTCCGGTGGCCCCAGCATTTT,TRBV6-2/TRBV6-3,many,-,TRBJ1-5
CASFNDRRNTGELFF,TGTGCCAGCTTCAACGACAGGAGGAACACCGGGGAGCTGTTTTTT,TRBV18,-,-,TRBJ2-2
CASSPGASSYEQYF,TGTGCCAGCAGCCCCGGGGCCAGCTCCTACGAGCAGTACTTC,TRBV9,many,-,TRBJ2-7
CASSPAVVITNHEQYF,TGCGCCAGCAGCCCGGCCGTGGTCATTACGAACCACGAGCAGTACTTC,TRBV5-1,many,-,TRBJ2-7
CASSSPRSGDPYEQYF,TGTGCCAGCAGTTCCCCCCGGAGCGGGGACCCCTACGAGCAGTACTTC,TRBV27,many,TRBD2,TRBJ2-7
CASSSSLGVEQYF,TGTGCCAGCAGCTCATCCCTAGGGGTCGAGCAGTACTTC,TRBV7-2,many,-,TRBJ2-7
CASSEGGGGIKPQHF,TGTGCCAGCAGTGAGGGTGGGGGAGGGATCAAACCCCAGCATTTT,TRBV2,-,-,TRBJ1-5
CASSGAGGSYEQYF,TGTGCCAGCAGCGGGGCAGGGGGTTCCTACGAGCAGTACTTC,TRBV27,many,TRBD1,TRBJ2-7
CASSAQGLMEIYEQYF,TGCGCCAGCAGCGCCCAAGGACTAATGGAGATCTACGAGCAGTACTTC,TRBV5-1,many,-,TRBJ2-7
CASGNPGGMNTEAFF,TGTGCTAGTGGTAACCCGGGCGGGATGAACACTGAAGCTTTCTTT,TRBV12-5,-,-,TRBJ1-1
CASSLAPRTEAFF,TGTGCCAGCAGCTTAGCCCCTCGGACTGAAGCTTTCTTT,TRBV7-2,many,-,TRBJ1-1
CASRGGLRNTEAFF,TGTGCCAGCAGGGGTGGCCTTCGGAACACTGAAGCTTTCTTT,TRBV12-3/TRBV12-4,few,-,TRBJ1-1
CAATEGGGHSNTEAFF,TGTGCCGCCACCGAGGGTGGGGGACATTCGAACACTGAAGCTTTCTTT,TRBV24-1,many,-,TRBJ1-1
CAINRDRGFYGYTF,TGCGCCATCAACCGGGACAGAGGTTTCTATGGCTACACCTTC,TRBV10-2,many,TRBD1,TRBJ1-2
CASSYGGDSTYEQYF,TGTGCCAGCAGTTATGGGGGGGACAGTACCTACGAGCAGTACTTC,TRBV27,many,-,TRBJ2-7
CATSRVRTVTNSPLHF,TGTGCCACCAGCAGAGTCCGGACAGTTACCAATTCACCCCTCCACTTT,TRBV15,many,-,TRBJ1-6
CASTAGPLGGNQPQHF,TGTGCCTCAACCGCCGGACCTTTAGGAGGGAATCAGCCCCAGCATTTT,TRBV6-2/TRBV6-3,many,-,TRBJ1-5
CATSQGGGNQPQHF,TGTGCCACCAGTCAAGGCGGAGGCAATCAGCCCCAGCATTTT,TRBV24-1,many,-,TRBJ1-5
CASRRTGPYQETQYF,TGTGCCAGCAGGAGGACAGGCCCGTACCAAGAGACCCAGTACTTC,TRBV28,many,TRBD1,TRBJ2-5
CSAWTGENTGELFF,TGCAGTGCGTGGACAGGGGAGAACACCGGGGAGCTGTTTTTT,TRBV20-1,many,TRBD1,TRBJ2-2
CASSLIGAPGRYEQYF,TGTGCCAGCAGCTTAATAGGGGCCCCAGGTCGGTACGAGCAGTACTTC,TRBV7-3,many,-,TRBJ2-7
CSVRDRVSYEQYF,TGCAGTGTCCGGGACAGGGTCTCCTACGAGCAGTACTTC,TRBV20-1,many,TRBD1,TRBJ2-7
CASSPPGRQDTEAFF,TGTGCCAGCAGTCCTCCGGGACGGCAAGACACTGAAGCTTTCTTT,TRBV11-2,many,-,TRBJ1-1
CASSSPRQGRYEQYF,TGTGCCAGCAGTTCCCCAAGACAGGGAAGATACGAGCAGTACTTC,TRBV6-5,-,TRBD1,TRBJ2-7
CASSSTGTLYF,TGTGCCAGCAGCTCTACCGGGACCCTCTACTTC,TRBV7-6,many,-,TRBJ2-7
CASSISGLAGGYEQYF,TGTGCCAGTAGTATTTCAGGACTAGCGGGAGGCTACGAGCAGTACTTC,TRBV19,-,TRBD2,TRBJ2-7
CSVEARLATRRQETQYF,TGCAGCGTTGAAGCTCGGCTGGCGACGCGCCGACAAGAGACCCAGTACTTC,TRBV29-1,many,-,TRBJ2-5
CASSLYRDYDGYTF,TGTGCCAGCAGTTTATACAGGGACTATGATGGCTACACCTTC,TRBV27,many,-,TRBJ1-2
CASSRTGGRDGYTF,TGTGCCAGCTCGCGCACAGGGGGGCGTGATGGCTACACCTTC,TRBV18,few,TRBD1,TRBJ1-2
CASGLSYEQYF,TGTGCCAGCGGCCTCTCCTACGAGCAGTACTTC,TRBV7-2,many,-,TRBJ2-7
CASSLGGRGEKETQYF,TGTGCCAGCAGCTTAGGAGGCAGGGGGGAGAAAGAGACCCAGTACTTC,TRBV7-2,many,-,TRBJ2-5